This T cell receptor (beta chain) was obtained from a study of blood T cell repertoires in COVID-19. Original processing methods: Reference gene primer amplification gave estimated nucleated cell counts. Some clones are missing from TCRdb's copy, which holds only in-frame ones; the method was immunoSEQ multiplex PCR. For V, J and clone size, that table is used; D and trimming come from the DNA. The data contain around 270,000 clones, around 85% of them singletons. The CDR3 runs to 12 residues. Trimming at V came to 6 bases and at J to 7 bases, leaving 3 bases not matched to a gene. CDR1 and CDR2 (germline): SNHLY, FYNNEI. Patients at the Seattle site were enrolled during active infection and followed longitudinally. This clone was recorded a few times.

This receptor was identified in a human donor with COVID-19, enrolled during active disease. The donor label of this sample is uncertain. The sample taken for sequencing was peripheral blood. The chain employs TRBV2 and TRBJ1-5, with 7 bases that match TRBD1. The CDR3 DNA sequence: TGTGCCAGCAGCCTACAGGGGCAGCCCCAGCATTTT. Amino acids: CASSLQGQPQHF.